This T cell receptor beta chain was retrieved from a study of blood T cell repertoires in COVID-19. This clone showed up just a few times. Original processing notes: For nucleated cells, counts were estimated from reference gene primer amplification. Profiling relied on immunoSEQ multiplex PCR, and the TCRdb table lists in-frame clones only, not all of them. That table is the source of V, J and clone size, and D and trimming were worked out from the DNA. Of more than 85,000 clones detected, approximately 84% appear once; the ten largest clones hold roughly 22%. This CDR3 contains 15 residues. From germline, CDR1 is SGHVS and CDR2 FQNEAQ. V was trimmed by 4 bases and J by 3 bases, leaving 16 bases between them.

The material sequenced was peripheral blood. The chain is built from TRBV7-8 and TRBJ2-7; D may be TRBD2 (6 bases). The receptor was isolated from a human donor in a cohort sampled during active COVID-19. The CDR3 here is CASSSPGSGDYEQYF. The CDR3 DNA sequence: TGTGCCAGCAGCTCACCCGGGAGCGGAGACTACGAGCAGTACTTC.